This T cell receptor beta chain emerged from a study of T cells expressing NK-cell markers. The wider study: According to the study, TCR beta repertoires originated from sorted CD3+CD56+NKG2C+, CD3+CD56+NKG2C- and CD3+CD56-NKG2C+ T cells. The eight sequenced donors comprised seven who were HCMV-seropositive and one who was seronegative.

Per the germline V gene, CDR1 is KGHSH and CDR2 is LQKENI. The CDR3 contains 17 residues. Study observations and caveats: Of CD8+ T cells, 1.0-7.0% belonged to dominant NKG2C+ clonotypes in roughly 6 donors.

As concerns this clonotype: The antigen is not known.

The authors generated TCR beta cDNA through 5'RACE template switching with UMIs. Reprocessing the 5' RACE reads, TCRdb reports a single entry for every CDR3 protein and omits DNA. In all, the sample yields just under 150,000 distinct CDR3 sequences. The chain carries TRBV18 and TRBJ2-5; TCRdb returns TRBD2, unconfirmable since there is no DNA. This receptor was obtained from a man aged 18 to 35 in good health. The sample was blood T cells: a sorted CD56 or NKG2C T cell subset, CD4+ or CD8+ T cells, or bulk PBMC T cells (not recorded which). The CDR3: CASSQTDHTSGRETQYF.